This T cell receptor (beta chain) was captured in a study of beta chain features in type 1 diabetes. Expressed TCRB transcripts were sequenced because the isolated RNA had all been reverse transcribed beforehand. The table came from immunoSEQ multiplex PCR; TCRdb's copy has only in-frame clones and leaves some out. The data contain about 740,000 clones, around an eighth of them singletons. This clone came up a few times. Its cognate antigen is unknown. Deletions cut 2 bases from V and 7 bases from J, with 9 bases between. The CDR3 totals 12 residues. In germline, CDR1 is GTSNPN, CDR2 SVGIG (reference sequence). Whole-study results and caveats: Shorter templates may be favored by PCR, equally so in patients and controls. In every one of the four CD4+ subsets, TCRB CDR3s were moderately but significantly shorter in Type 1 diabetes patients. Within the patient group, naive, central memory and Treg TCRB repertoires appeared more similar to each other than within healthy donors.

The rearrangement links TRBV30 to TRBJ2-1; possibly TRBD1 for D (6 bases). This TCR was sampled from a man between 18 and 29 years old with type 1 diabetes. Input material: naive CD4+ T cells from blood. CDR3 nucleotides: TGTGCCTGGAGTACGCAGGGGAATGAGCAGTTCTTC. Translated: CAWSTQGNEQFF.